This T cell receptor (beta chain) was sequenced for a study of post-analysis software for immune sequencing data. Study findings and constraints: With TRBV5-6, TRBV5-1 and TRBV20-1 included, about five TRBV segments were more frequent in patients than in controls. Clustering by F measure revealed strong co-clustering among samples prepared together in one batch. Relative to controls, patients with multiple sclerosis showed significantly lower normalized Chao1 diversity.

A note on this clonotype: Its antigen remains unknown.

The CDR3 covers 13 residues. Germline V gives CDR1 SGHTA, CDR2 FQGTGA. Trimming took 3 bases from V and 0 from J, leaving 5 bases between them. The TCR beta cDNA libraries contained unique molecular identifiers. T cells numbering roughly 0.9 to 11 million gave rise to about 490,000 cDNA molecules. TCRdb ran MiXCR on the PCR reads and lists one entry per CDR3 protein. There are about 540,000 distinct CDR3 sequences in the sample; 30% to 40% occur only once, and about 5.6% lies in the top ten. The clonotype was recovered from a girl aged 2-17 years with multiple sclerosis. The chain recombines TRBV7-3 with TRBJ1-1; D is undetermined. The sample was blood. The DNA of the CDR3 is TGTGCCAGCAGCTTCGGGATGAACACTGAAGCTTTCTTT. Its protein is CASSFGMNTEAFF.